Detailed here is one T cell receptor (beta chain). This sample stems from a study of follicular helper T cells after annual influenza vaccination. Using immunoSEQ multiplex PCR, the repertoire was profiled, and TCRdb retains in-frame clones only, with some absent. The repertoire has about 10,000 clones, around four fifths of them found once; the top ten carry roughly 0.35%. Trimming left V 5 bases short and J 2 bases short, with 12 bases between. Germline V gives CDR1 MNHEY, CDR2 SVGAGI. This CDR3 has 14 amino acids. Time point of the sample: 2014-2015 season, 7 days after vaccination. This TCR came from an adult who received the influenza vaccine. The V and J genes are TRBV6-5 and TRBJ1-1; maybe TRBD1 (6 bases). This specimen was CXCR5- memory CD4+ T cells sorted from blood, taken 7 days after influenza vaccination. CDR3 residues: CASSPRGYNTEAFF. CDR3 bases: TGTGCCAGCAGTCCCAGGGGATATAACACTGAAGCTTTCTTT.